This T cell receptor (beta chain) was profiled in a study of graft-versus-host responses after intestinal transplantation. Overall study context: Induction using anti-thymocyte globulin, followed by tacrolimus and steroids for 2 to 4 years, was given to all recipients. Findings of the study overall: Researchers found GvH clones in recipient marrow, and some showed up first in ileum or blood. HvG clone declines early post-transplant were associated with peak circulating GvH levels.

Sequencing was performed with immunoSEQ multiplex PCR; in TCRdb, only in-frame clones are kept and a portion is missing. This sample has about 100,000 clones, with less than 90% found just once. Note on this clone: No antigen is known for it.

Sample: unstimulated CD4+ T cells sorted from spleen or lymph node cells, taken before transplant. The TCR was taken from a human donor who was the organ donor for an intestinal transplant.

CDR3: CASSAYRGLYGYTF. CDR3 coding DNA: TGTGCCAGCAGTGCTTACAGGGGGCTCTATGGCTACACCTTC. V is TRBV6-4 and J is TRBJ1-2, with 9 bases aligning to TRBD1. Germline trimming cut 4 bases from V and 4 bases from J; bases unmatched to any gene: 4. The germline CDR1 and CDR2 sequences are MRHNA and SNTAGT. This CDR3 has 14 residues.